This paragraph covers one T cell receptor beta chain sequence. The CDR3 is 15 residues long. Trimming took 2 bases from V and 5 from J; bases not matched to a gene: 7. Per the germline V gene, CDR1 is SGDLS and CDR2 is YYNGEE. The sample comes from a study of CD8 T cells in Susac syndrome. Study as a whole: There were Susac syndrome patients who were therapy-naive at blood draw, others on corticosteroids, and others on intravenous immunoglobulin alone.

TEMRA cells were enriched by FACS, and CD4+ and CD8+ T cells were negatively isolated. Random hexamers primed reverse transcription of about 0.45 to 1 ug RNA. TCR beta CDR3 was amplified by immunoSEQ covering 54 Vbeta and 13 Jbeta. MiXCR was run by TCRdb on the immunoSEQ multiplex PCR reads, yielding one entry per CDR3 protein. Among approximately 190,000 distinct CDR3 sequences listed, roughly 90% were seen once. The sequencing input was CD4+ T cells from PBMCs. This sequence originates from a human donor with Susac syndrome. The rearrangement uses TRBV9 and TRBJ2-5; 9 nucleotides align to TRBD2. CDR3 protein: CASSVWASGEETQYF. For the CDR3, the DNA is TGTGCCAGCAGCGTTTGGGCTAGCGGGGAGGAGACCCAGTACTTC.